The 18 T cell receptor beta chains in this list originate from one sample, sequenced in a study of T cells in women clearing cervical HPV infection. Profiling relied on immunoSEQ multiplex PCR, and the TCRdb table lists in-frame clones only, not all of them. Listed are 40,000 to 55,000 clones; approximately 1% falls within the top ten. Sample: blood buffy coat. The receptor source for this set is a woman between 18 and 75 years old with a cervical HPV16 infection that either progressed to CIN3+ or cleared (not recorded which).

The CDR3 spells CASSIGTGYEYTF. The covered CDR3 bases are TGTGCCAGCAGTATCGGGACAGGCTACGAG. The V and J genes are TRBV13 and TRBJ1-2; 8 bases line up with TRBD1. The read terminates 3 residues before the CDR3 end, so the remaining end is supplied by the germline J gene. The CDR3 is made up of 13 amino acids. Germline values: CDR1 PRHDT, CDR2 FYEKMQ (reference sequence).

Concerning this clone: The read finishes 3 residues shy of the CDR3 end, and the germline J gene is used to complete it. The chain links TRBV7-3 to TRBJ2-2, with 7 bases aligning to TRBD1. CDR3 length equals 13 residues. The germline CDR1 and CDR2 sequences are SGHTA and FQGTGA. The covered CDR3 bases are TGTGCCAGCAGCATAGGGGGCAATTCACCG. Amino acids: CASSIGGNSP. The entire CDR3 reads CASSIGGNSPLFF. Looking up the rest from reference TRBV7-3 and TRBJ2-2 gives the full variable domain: GAGVSQTPSNKVTEKGKYVELRCDPISGHTALYWYRQSLGQGPEFLIYFQGTGAADDSGLPNDRFFAVRPEGSVSTLKIQRTERGDSAVYLCASSIGGNSPLFFGEGSRLTVL.

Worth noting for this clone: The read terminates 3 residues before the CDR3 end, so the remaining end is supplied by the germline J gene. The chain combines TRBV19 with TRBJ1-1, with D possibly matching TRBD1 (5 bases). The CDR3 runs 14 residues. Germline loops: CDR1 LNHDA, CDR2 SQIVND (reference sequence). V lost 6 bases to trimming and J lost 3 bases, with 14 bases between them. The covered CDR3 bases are TGTGCCAGTAGCCGGGACGGGGGGGACACTGAA. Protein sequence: CASSRDGGDTE. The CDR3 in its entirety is CASSRDGGDTEAFF.

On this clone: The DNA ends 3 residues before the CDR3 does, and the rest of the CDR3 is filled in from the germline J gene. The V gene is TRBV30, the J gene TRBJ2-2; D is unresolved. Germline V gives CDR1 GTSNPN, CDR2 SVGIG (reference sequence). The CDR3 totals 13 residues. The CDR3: CAWSEGGFEKLFF. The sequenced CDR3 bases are TGTGCCTGGAGTGAAGGCGGCTTTGAAAAG.

The sequenced part of the CDR3 DNA is TGTGCCAGCAGTCTGACTGACACAGATACG. Protein product: CASSLTDTDT. The full CDR3 sequence reads CASSLTDTDTQYF. The rearrangement joins TRBV28 to TRBJ2-3; D call uncertain. Sequencing ends 3 residues short of the CDR3 end; the germline J gene provides the rest. Germline CDR1 is MDHEN and CDR2 is SYDVKM. Between the trimmed V and J ends, which lost 5 bases and 2 bases, there was a span of 8 bases. This CDR3 has 13 amino acids.

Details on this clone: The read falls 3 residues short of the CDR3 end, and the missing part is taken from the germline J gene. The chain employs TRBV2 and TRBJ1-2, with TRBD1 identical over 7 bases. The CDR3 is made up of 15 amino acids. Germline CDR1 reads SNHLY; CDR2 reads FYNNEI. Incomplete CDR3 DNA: TGTGCCAGCAGTAGGACAGGTTGGGGCTACAATGAC. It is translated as CASSRTGWGYND. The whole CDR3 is CASSRTGWGYNDYTF. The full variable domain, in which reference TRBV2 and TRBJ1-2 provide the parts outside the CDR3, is EPEVTQTPSHQVTQMGQEVILRCVPISNHLYFYWYRQILGQKVEFLVSFYNNEISEKSEIFDDQFSVERPDGSNFTLKIRSTKLEDSAMYFCASSRTGWGYNDYTFGSGTRLTVV.

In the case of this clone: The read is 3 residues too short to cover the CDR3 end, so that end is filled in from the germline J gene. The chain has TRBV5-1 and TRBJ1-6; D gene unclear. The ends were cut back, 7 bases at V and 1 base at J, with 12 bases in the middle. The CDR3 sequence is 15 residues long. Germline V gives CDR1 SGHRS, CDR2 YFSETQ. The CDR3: CASLLGWSYNSPLHF. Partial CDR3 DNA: TGCGCCAGCCTACTCGGGTGGTCCTATAATTCACCC.

The CDR3 DNA, read in part, is TGTGCCAGCAGCTTAAATCAGGGGAGGTTTGAC. Translated, it gives CASSLNQGRFD. The CDR3 reads in full as CASSLNQGRFDYTF. The gene calls are TRBV7-9 and TRBJ1-2; possible D gene TRBD1, 6 bases. The CDR3 end is not reached by the read, which stops 3 residues before it; the germline J gene fills it in. Germline values: CDR1 SEHNR, CDR2 FQNEAQ (reference sequence). The CDR3 totals 14 residues.

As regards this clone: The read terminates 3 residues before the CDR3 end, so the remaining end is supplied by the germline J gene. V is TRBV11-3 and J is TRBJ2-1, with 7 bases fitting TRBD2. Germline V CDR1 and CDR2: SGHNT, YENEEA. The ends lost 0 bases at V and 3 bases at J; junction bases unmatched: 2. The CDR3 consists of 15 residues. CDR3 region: CASSLDPGGYNEQFF. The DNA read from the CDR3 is TGTGCCAGCAGCTTAGATCCGGGGGGCTACAATGAG.

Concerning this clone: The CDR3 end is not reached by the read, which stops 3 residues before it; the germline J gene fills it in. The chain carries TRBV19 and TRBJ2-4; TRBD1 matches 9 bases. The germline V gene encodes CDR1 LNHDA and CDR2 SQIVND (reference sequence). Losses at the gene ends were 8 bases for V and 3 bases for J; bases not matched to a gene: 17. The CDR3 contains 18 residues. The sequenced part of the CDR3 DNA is TGTGCCAGTCGGAATCCGGGACAGGGCGGATTTGGCAAAAACATT. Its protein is CASRNPGQGGFGKNI. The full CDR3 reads CASRNPGQGGFGKNIQYF.

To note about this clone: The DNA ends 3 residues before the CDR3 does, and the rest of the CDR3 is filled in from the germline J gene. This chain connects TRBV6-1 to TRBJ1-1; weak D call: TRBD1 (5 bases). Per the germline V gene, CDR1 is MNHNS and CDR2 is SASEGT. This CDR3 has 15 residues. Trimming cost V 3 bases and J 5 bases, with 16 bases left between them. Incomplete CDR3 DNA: TGTGCCAGCAGTGATCCACGGGGGATGTGGACTGAA. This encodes CASSDPRGMWTE. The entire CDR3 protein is CASSDPRGMWTEAFF.

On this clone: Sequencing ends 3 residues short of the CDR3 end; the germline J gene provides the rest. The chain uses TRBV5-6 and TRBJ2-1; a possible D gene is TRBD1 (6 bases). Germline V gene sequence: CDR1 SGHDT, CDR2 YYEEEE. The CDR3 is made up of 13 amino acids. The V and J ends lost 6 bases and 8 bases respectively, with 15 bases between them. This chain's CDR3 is CASTEGDLDEQFF. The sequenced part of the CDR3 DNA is TGTGCCAGCACCGAGGGGGACCTAGATGAG. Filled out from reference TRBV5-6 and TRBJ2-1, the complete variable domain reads DAGVTQSPTHLIKTRGQQVTLRCSPKSGHDTVSWYQQALGQGPQFIFQYYEEEERQRGNFPDRFSGHQFPNYSSELNVNALLLGDSALYLCASTEGDLDEQFFGPGTRLTVL.

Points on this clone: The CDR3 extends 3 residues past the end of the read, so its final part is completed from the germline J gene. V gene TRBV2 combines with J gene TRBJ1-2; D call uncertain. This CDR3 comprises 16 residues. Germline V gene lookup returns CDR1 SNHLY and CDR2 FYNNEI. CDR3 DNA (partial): TGTGCCAGCAGCACTAACGGACTAGCGGTATACAATGAC. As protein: CASSTNGLAVYND. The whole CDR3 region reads CASSTNGLAVYNDYTF.

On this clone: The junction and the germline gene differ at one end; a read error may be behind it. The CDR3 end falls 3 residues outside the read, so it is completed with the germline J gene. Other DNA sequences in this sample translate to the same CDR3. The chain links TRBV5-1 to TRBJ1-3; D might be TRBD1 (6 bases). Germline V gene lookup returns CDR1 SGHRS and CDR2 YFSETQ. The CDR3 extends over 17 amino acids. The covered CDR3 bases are TGCGCCAGCAGCTTGGGAGAGGGGGTGTTCTCTGGAAACACT. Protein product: CASSLGEGVFSGNT. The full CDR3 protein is CASSLGEGVFSGNTIYF.

The DNA read from the CDR3 is TGTGCCAGCAGTACGGGTGCCCAGGGGGCGGTAAACGAG. It specifies CASSTGAQGAVNE. The CDR3, in full, reads CASSTGAQGAVNEQYF. The V call is TRBV28, the J call TRBJ2-7; 8 bases agree with TRBD1. Coverage ceases 3 residues before the CDR3 finishes, and the germline J gene fills in the end. Trimming took 5 bases from V and 5 from J; bases not matched to a gene: 14. This CDR3 has 16 residues. Germline CDR1 and CDR2: MDHEN and SYDVKM. Filled out from reference TRBV28 and TRBJ2-7, the complete variable domain reads DVKVTQSSRYLVKRTGEKVFLECVQDMDHENMFWYRQDPGLGLRLIYFSYDVKMKEKGDIPEGYSVSREKKERFSLILESASTNQTSMYLCASSTGAQGAVNEQYFGPGTRLTVT.

CDR3 sequence: CASSRVTGWGAGELFF. The CDR3 bases that were read are TGTGCCAGTAGTAGAGTGACAGGTTGGGGTGCCGGGGAG. The rearrangement links TRBV19 to TRBJ2-2, with D possibly being TRBD1 (6 bases). The read falls 3 residues short of the CDR3 end, and the missing part is taken from the germline J gene. The CDR3 runs 16 residues. Trimming took 4 bases from V and 6 from J, leaving 18 bases between them. Germline lookup yields CDR1 LNHDA and CDR2 SQIVND (reference sequence).

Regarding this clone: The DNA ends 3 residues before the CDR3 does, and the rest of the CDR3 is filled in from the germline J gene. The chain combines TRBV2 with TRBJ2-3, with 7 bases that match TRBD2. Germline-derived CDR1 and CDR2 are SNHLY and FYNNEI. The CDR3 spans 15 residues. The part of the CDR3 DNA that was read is TGTGCCAGCAGTGAAATCGGGGGGTGGCAAGAGACG. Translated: CASSEIGGWQET. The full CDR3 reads CASSEIGGWQETQYF.

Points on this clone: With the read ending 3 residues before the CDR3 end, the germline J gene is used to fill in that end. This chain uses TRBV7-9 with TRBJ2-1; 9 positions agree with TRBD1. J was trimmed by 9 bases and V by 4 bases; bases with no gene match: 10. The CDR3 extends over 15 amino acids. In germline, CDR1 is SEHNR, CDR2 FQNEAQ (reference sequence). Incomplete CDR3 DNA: TGTGCCAGCAGCTCGTGGGGGACAGGGTCCGTTGAG. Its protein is CASSSWGTGSVE. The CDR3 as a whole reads CASSSWGTGSVEQFF.